These T cell receptor beta chains were read from a single sample in a study of Ad26.COV2.S vaccination and SARS-CoV-2 variants. TCRdb keeps only in-frame clones here, not all; method: immunoSEQ multiplex PCR. Of some 350,000 clones listed, roughly nine tenths are singletons. The input for sequencing was peripheral blood, taken in a trial of Ad26.COV2.S vaccine versus placebo. Source of these receptors: a person aged 18 to 59 who received the Ad26.COV2.S COVID-19 vaccine or a placebo. The CDR3 runs from the conserved cysteine through the conserved F or W. Each record gives: V gene, D gene, J gene, CDR3 protein. The D gene is left open where the match is weak.

V: TRBV6-5; D: NA; J: TRBJ1-6; CDR3: CASSYYQGEAGSPLHF
V: TRBV14; D: NA; J: TRBJ2-3; CDR3: CASSQGVGSSTDTQYF
V: TRBV7-9; D: NA; J: TRBJ2-1; CDR3: CASSLGPGGVRHNEQFF
V: TRBV27; D: TRBD1; J: TRBJ1-2; CDR3: CASSLRTGGAYGYTF
V: TRBV9; D: NA; J: TRBJ1-3; CDR3: CASSVGGNSGNTIYF
V: TRBV29-1; D: TRBD1; J: TRBJ1-2; CDR3: CSVGDRERYGYTF
V: TRBV6-4; D: NA; J: TRBJ1-4; CDR3: CASSDVLDRISTNEKLFF
V: TRBV5-6; D: NA; J: TRBJ2-2; CDR3: CASSLYNRERLFF
V: TRBV3-1/TRBV3-2; D: NA; J: TRBJ2-5; CDR3: CASTLGQGPRWETQYF
V: TRBV4-3; D: NA; J: TRBJ2-7; CDR3: CASSQGVANTYEQYF
V: TRBV4-3; D: TRBD1; J: TRBJ1-4; CDR3: CASSLGETGGNEKLFF
V: TRBV18; D: NA; J: TRBJ2-7; CDR3: CASSPSAIVGPYEQYF
V: TRBV5-5; D: NA; J: TRBJ1-1; CDR3: CASSWASPPEAFF
V: TRBV5-1; D: NA; J: TRBJ2-3; CDR3: CASSSPSGADTQYF
V: TRBV7-2; D: NA; J: TRBJ1-1; CDR3: CASSSWDVSAEAFF
V: TRBV11-2; D: TRBD1; J: TRBJ1-3; CDR3: CASSWDVMGQGIGNTIYF
V: TRBV29-1; D: NA; J: TRBJ1-1; CDR3: CSSRAGEATEAFF
V: TRBV7-2; D: NA; J: TRBJ2-3; CDR3: CASSLEVLTDTQYF
V: TRBV4-3; D: NA; J: TRBJ2-6; CDR3: CASSHVNSVSGPPGANVLTF
V: TRBV7-9; D: NA; J: TRBJ2-3; CDR3: CASSLGIVGGDTQYF
V: TRBV7-8; D: NA; J: TRBJ2-3; CDR3: CASSPAGLLSTDTQYF
V: TRBV6-5; D: NA; J: TRBJ1-1; CDR3: CASSRTDNTEAFF
V: TRBV7-2; D: NA; J: TRBJ1-3; CDR3: CASSPMRGNSGNTIYF
V: TRBV7-2; D: TRBD1; J: TRBJ2-4; CDR3: CASSLAGTGLAKNIQYF
V: TRBV6-5; D: NA; J: TRBJ2-1; CDR3: CASSLSFYNEQFF
V: TRBV4-2; D: NA; J: TRBJ1-2; CDR3: CASSQREYFDGSYGYTF
V: TRBV6-6; D: TRBD2; J: TRBJ2-3; CDR3: CASAPSFTSGGDTQYF
V: TRBV6-4; D: NA; J: TRBJ2-3; CDR3: CASSDSTGPRDTQYF
V: TRBV7-9; D: NA; J: TRBJ1-1; CDR3: CASSRGFHEAFF
V: TRBV7-9; D: NA; J: TRBJ1-3; CDR3: CASSLGTESGNTIYF
V: TRBV7-9; D: TRBD2; J: TRBJ2-3; CDR3: CASSLGPGTTTDTQYF
V: TRBV7-9; D: TRBD2; J: TRBJ2-1; CDR3: CASSTGTSGQFF
V: TRBV4-1; D: NA; J: TRBJ1-1; CDR3: CASSQGPKGTEAFF
V: TRBV18; D: NA; J: TRBJ1-3; CDR3: CASSPPGHLSGNTIYF
V: TRBV27; D: NA; J: TRBJ2-1; CDR3: CASSLNWLATSYNEQFF
V: TRBV6-2/TRBV6-3; D: NA; J: TRBJ1-1; CDR3: CASSYGGLGWNTEAFF
V: TRBV5-1; D: NA; J: TRBJ1-2; CDR3: CASSPQGYYGYTF
V: TRBV4-3; D: NA; J: TRBJ2-3; CDR3: CASSQGADWVDTQYF
V: TRBV6-5; D: TRBD1; J: TRBJ2-1; CDR3: CASSPGTGSHNEQFF
V: TRBV15; D: NA; J: TRBJ1-2; CDR3: CATSRGEGLDYGYTF
V: TRBV10-3; D: TRBD2; J: TRBJ2-3; CDR3: CAISRRGGSTDTQYF
V: TRBV7-9; D: NA; J: TRBJ1-3; CDR3: CASSLAKEGNTIYF
V: TRBV7-2; D: TRBD1; J: TRBJ1-1; CDR3: CASSPRGTGFTEAFF
V: TRBV29-1; D: NA; J: TRBJ1-3; CDR3: CSVEGPFSGNTIYF
V: TRBV6-2/TRBV6-3; D: NA; J: TRBJ1-1; CDR3: CASSFRGLMNTEAFF
V: TRBV5-1; D: NA; J: TRBJ2-7; CDR3: CASSLVGSGHEQYF
V: TRBV6-1; D: TRBD2; J: TRBJ2-3; CDR3: CASSETSGGRNTQYF
V: TRBV28; D: TRBD1; J: TRBJ1-1; CDR3: CASSLTGEGGTEAFF
V: TRBV7-2; D: TRBD1; J: TRBJ1-4; CDR3: CASSLGSRGGGEKLFF
V: TRBV7-8; D: NA; J: TRBJ2-1; CDR3: CASSLLGVTDYNEQFF
V: TRBV29-1; D: TRBD1; J: TRBJ1-2; CDR3: CSGGSQGAYGYTF
V: TRBV4-1; D: TRBD1; J: TRBJ2-4; CDR3: CASSRTTGENIQYF
V: TRBV28; D: NA; J: TRBJ2-1; CDR3: CASSFIGSLDNEQFF
V: TRBV7-8; D: NA; J: TRBJ2-5; CDR3: CASSLEWETQYF
V: TRBV4-3; D: NA; J: TRBJ1-2; CDR3: CASSQDSSGLRGYTF
V: TRBV10-3; D: TRBD1; J: TRBJ1-1; CDR3: CAISERDRGTEAFF
V: TRBV3-1/TRBV3-2; D: NA; J: TRBJ1-1; CDR3: CASQTSSENTEAFF
V: TRBV6-1; D: NA; J: TRBJ2-7; CDR3: CASSEASTASGEQYF
V: TRBV29-1; D: NA; J: TRBJ1-1; CDR3: CSVKGRMNTEAFF